The 8 T cell receptor beta chains below come from one sample, sequenced in a study of CD8 T cells in ankylosing spondylitis. One entry per CDR3 protein results from TCRdb running MiXCR on the 5' RACE reads. This table holds 200,000 to 300,000 distinct CDR3 sequences, roughly 10% found once. The specimen was blood, either unsorted or a sorted T cell fraction (not recorded which). These TCRs come from a male donor with ankylosing spondylitis or in good health (not recorded which).

A word on this clonotype: One end of the junction does not line up with germline, which may come from a read error. V is TRBV18 and J is TRBJ2-5, with 7 positions matching TRBD1. Germline CDR1 is KGHSH and CDR2 is LQKENI. There are 14 residues in the CDR3. The CDR3 DNA is TGTACCAGCTCACCGGGACAGCTCCAAGAGACCCAGTACTTC. Its translation: CTSSPGQLQETQYF.

This clonotype was seen many times. This chain connects TRBV4-1 to TRBJ1-1; D is perhaps TRBD1 (5 bases). Germline V CDR1 and CDR2: MGHRA, YSYEKL. V gave up 3 bases and J gave up 7 bases, with 12 bases separating them. This CDR3 is 13 amino acids long. CDR3 in DNA: TGCGCCAGCAGCCATATGGGGACGGGTGAAGCTTTCTTT. Translating gives CASSHMGTGEAFF.

This clonotype was recorded many times. This chain uses TRBV15 with TRBJ2-3; tentatively, D is TRBD2 (6 bases). The V gene lost 0 bases and the J gene lost 7 bases, with 14 bases spanning the gap. This CDR3 has 15 amino acids. Germline V gives CDR1 LNHNV, CDR2 YYDKDF (reference sequence). DNA for the CDR3: TGTGCCACCAGCAGAGATGCGGGGACGGGGAATACGCAGTATTTT. Translated, it gives CATSRDAGTGNTQYF.

This clonotype was detected ten times or more. The chain links TRBV3-1 to TRBJ2-5; D may be TRBD2 (5 bases). Trimming removed 3 bases from V and 2 bases from J, with 10 bases in between. CDR1 and CDR2 from the germline V gene are LGHDT and YNNKEL (reference sequence). CDR3 length equals 14 residues. CDR3 coding DNA: TGTGCCAGCAGCCAGGGGAGCCCTCAAGAGACCCAGTACTTC. Amino acids: CASSQGSPQETQYF.

The chain joins TRBV11-2 to TRBJ1-6, with a possible D match to TRBD1 (6 bases). Germline values: CDR1 SGHAT, CDR2 FQNNGV. With 5 bases removed from V and 0 bases from J, the gap between germline ends came to 20 bases. The CDR3 extends over 19 amino acids. The CDR3 is CASSPQGGGISSYNSPLHF. CDR3 bases: TGTGCCAGCAGCCCACAGGGCGGGGGGATCAGCTCCTATAATTCACCCCTCCACTTT. The full variable domain, completed using reference TRBV11-2 and TRBJ1-6, is EAGVAQSPRYKIIEKRQSVAFWCNPISGHATLYWYQQILGQGPKLLIQFQNNGVVDDSQLPKDRFSAERLKGVDSTLKIQPAKLEDSAVYLCASSPQGGGISSYNSPLHFGNGTRLTVT.

This clonotype was detected ten times or more. V and J are TRBV7-8 and TRBJ2-1, with D perhaps TRBD2 (7 bases). The V and J ends lost 4 bases and 2 bases respectively, with 15 bases between them. Germline-derived CDR1 and CDR2 are SGHVS and FQNEAQ. This CDR3 is 16 amino acids long. Here the CDR3 DNA reads TGTGCCAGCAGCTCCCCTGGGGGGGGCGCCTACAATGAGCAGTTCTTC. Protein: CASSSPGGGAYNEQFF. Together with reference TRBV7-8 and TRBJ2-1, the CDR3 gives the full variable domain: GAGVSQSPRYKVAKRGQDVALRCDPISGHVSLFWYQQALGQGPEFLTYFQNEAQLDKSGLPSDRFFAERPEGSVSTLKIQRTQQEDSAVYLCASSSPGGGAYNEQFFGPGTRLTVL.

This chain uses TRBV15 with TRBJ2-2; D gene uncertain. The ends were cut back, 0 bases at V and 5 bases at J, with 4 bases in the middle. The length of the CDR3 is 13 residues. Per germline, CDR1 LNHNV and CDR2 YYDKDF (reference sequence). The CDR3 DNA is TGTGCCACCAGCAGAGATTATACCGGGGAGCTGTTTTTT. This encodes CATSRDYTGELFF.

Many counts were recorded for this clonotype. This rearrangement joins TRBV6-2 or TRBV6-3 to TRBJ1-5, with 11 bases aligning to TRBD1. The junction had 6 bases not matched to a gene; V was cut back by 6 bases and J by 14 bases. Germline V gene lookup returns CDR1 MNHEY and CDR2 SVGEGT. This CDR3 spans 12 amino acids. The CDR3 DNA is TGTGCCAGCAGCTCCGGGACAGGGGGAAAGCATTTT. Its protein product is CASSSGTGGKHF.